The rows below give T cell receptor beta chains drawn from one sample of a study of blood T cell repertoires in COVID-19. TCRdb keeps only in-frame clones here, not all; method: immunoSEQ multiplex PCR. The sample carries roughly 300,000 clones, roughly nine tenths recorded once. The sequencing sample was made of peripheral blood. The receptors shown here come from a woman younger than 45 with COVID-19, enrolled during active disease. Each CDR3 is given with its conserved first and last residue. Each record gives: clone size, V gene, J gene, D gene, CDR3 DNA, CDR3 protein. D genes are given only for firm matches. The size entry is marked missing in some rows and otherwise reads once, few, many or a size class.

>.|TRBV7-8|TRBJ2-3|TRBD2
TGTGCCAGCAGCCTAGGGACTAGCGGGAGTATTACAGATACGCAGTATTTT
CASSLGTSGSITDTQYF
>once|TRBV6-5|TRBJ2-3|.
TGTGCCAGCAGCAGGACACATACTAGCACAGATACGCAGTATTTT
CASSRTHTSTDTQYF
>.|TRBV27|TRBJ2-7|TRBD1
TGTGCCAGCAGGTCTATTACAGGGGGCTTCTCCTACGAGCAGTACTTC
CASRSITGGFSYEQYF
>.|TRBV9|TRBJ1-3|TRBD1
TGTGCCAGCAGCCGGGACAGGGAGGCTGGAAACACCATATATTTT
CASSRDREAGNTIYF
>.|TRBV4-1|TRBJ1-4|.
TGCGCCAGCAGCCAAGAGTTAGGAGGCTTGGACCCGAAAAGACTGTTTTTT
CASSQELGGLDPKRLFF
>.|TRBV27|TRBJ1-5|.
TGTGCCAGCAGTAGAGGACAGAACCTTATTCGCAATCAGCCCCAACATTTT
CASSRGQNLIRNQPQHF
>.|TRBV7-6|TRBJ2-2|TRBD2
TGTGCCAGCAGCTTAGCGACTAGCGGGAGATCCGGGGAGCTGTTTTTT
CASSLATSGRSGELFF
>.|TRBV7-9|TRBJ1-2|TRBD1
TGTGCCAGCAGCTTACCAGGGGGCGACGGCTACACCTTC
CASSLPGGDGYTF
>.|TRBV7-2|TRBJ1-1|TRBD1
TGTGCCAGCAGCTTAGCGCAGGGGGGCACTGAAGCTTTCTTT
CASSLAQGGTEAFF
>.|TRBV5-8|TRBJ1-2|.
TGTGCCAGCAGCTTGTTCCAGGGAGGCTACACCTTC
CASSLFQGGYTF
>.|TRBV6-1|TRBJ2-5|TRBD1
TGTGCCAGCAGTGAGGCGAGGGTACAGGGGGAGACCCAGTACTTC
CASSEARVQGETQYF
>.|TRBV4-2|TRBJ1-2|.
TGTGCCAGCAGCCAAGATCAGGGGCAGGGTTTGGGAGGCTACACCTTC
CASSQDQGQGLGGYTF
>.|TRBV28|TRBJ1-1|.
TGTGCCAGCAGCCGACAACCCACTGAAGCTTTCTTT
CASSRQPTEAFF
>.|TRBV5-1|TRBJ1-6|.
TGCGCCAGCAGCCGACCGGGTCAGGGTGGTAATTCACCCCTCCACTTT
CASSRPGQGGNSPLHF
>once|TRBV2|TRBJ2-3|.
TGTGCCAGCAGTATTACGGGAGGCACAGATACGCAGTATTTT
CASSITGGTDTQYF
>.|TRBV13|TRBJ2-1|.
TGTGCCAGCAGCTTAAACAGGGACAATGAGCAGTTCTTC
CASSLNRDNEQFF
>.|TRBV19|TRBJ1-1|.
TGTGCCAGTCAACGCCCACTCGGCGCAGGGAACACTGAAGCTTTCTTT
CASQRPLGAGNTEAFF
>.|TRBV25-1|TRBJ1-6|TRBD1
TGTGCCAGCAGCCAGGGACAGGGGGCGAGTTCACCCCTCCACTTT
CASSQGQGASSPLHF
>.|TRBV28|TRBJ1-1|TRBD1
TGTGCCAGCAGTTTTTCAAGGGGGCTGACTGAAGCTTTCTTT
CASSFSRGLTEAFF
>.|TRBV12-3/TRBV12-4|TRBJ2-5|.
TGTGCCAGCAGAAGACAGTTAGAGACCCAGTACTTC
CASRRQLETQYF
>.|TRBV5-1|TRBJ2-4|TRBD2
TGCGCCAGCAGCTTAAGCGGGATTGGGGACATTCAGTACTTC
CASSLSGIGDIQYF
>.|TRBV19|TRBJ1-1|.
TGTGCCAGTAGCGCAACAGGGTCCACTGAAGCTTTCTTT
CASSATGSTEAFF
>.|TRBV10-2|TRBJ2-1|TRBD1
TGCGCCAGCAATCAAGCGACAGGGTACAATGAGCAGTTCTTC
CASNQATGYNEQFF
>few|TRBV27|TRBJ1-1|TRBD1
TGTGCCAGCAATTCAGGGGGCCTGGGGAACACTGAAGCTTTCTTT
CASNSGGLGNTEAFF
>.|TRBV7-9|TRBJ2-3|.
TGTGCCAGCAGCTTAGTGTCCGGGGAGGTCGCAGATACGCAGTATTTT
CASSLVSGEVADTQYF
>once|TRBV15|TRBJ1-2|.
TGTGCCACCAGCAGAGTCAAGGGGTCTAACTATGGCTACACCTTC
CATSRVKGSNYGYTF
>few|TRBV9|TRBJ1-1|.
TGTGCCAGCTGCCAATCAGCGGGGACTCCGAACACTGAAGCTTTCTTT
CASCQSAGTPNTEAFF
>.|TRBV7-9|TRBJ2-2|.
TGTGCCAGCAGCTTACAGGGTTCGAACACCGGGGAGCTGTTTTTT
CASSLQGSNTGELFF